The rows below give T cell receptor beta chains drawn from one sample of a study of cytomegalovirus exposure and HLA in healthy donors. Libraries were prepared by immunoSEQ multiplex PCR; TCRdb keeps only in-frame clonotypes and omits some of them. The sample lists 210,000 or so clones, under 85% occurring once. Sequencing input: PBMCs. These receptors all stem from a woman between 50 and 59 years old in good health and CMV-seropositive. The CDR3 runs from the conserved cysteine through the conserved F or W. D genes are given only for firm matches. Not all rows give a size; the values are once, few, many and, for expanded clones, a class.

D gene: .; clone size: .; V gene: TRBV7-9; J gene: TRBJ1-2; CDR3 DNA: TGTGCCAGCAGCTTAGACCGGGGGTATTTAGGTAACTATGGCTACACCTTC; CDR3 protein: CASSLDRGYLGNYGYTF
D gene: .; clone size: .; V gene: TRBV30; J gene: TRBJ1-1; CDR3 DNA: TGTGCCTGGACACAGGGGAACACTGAAGCTTTCTTT; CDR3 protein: CAWTQGNTEAFF
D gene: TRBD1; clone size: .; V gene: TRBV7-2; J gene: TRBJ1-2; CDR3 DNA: TGTGCCAGCAGCTCCGCAGGGGGATATGCGCGCTACACCTTC; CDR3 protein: CASSSAGGYARYTF
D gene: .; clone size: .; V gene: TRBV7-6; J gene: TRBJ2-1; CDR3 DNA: TGTGCCAGCAGGACCCAGGGTAATGAGCAGTTCTTC; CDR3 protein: CASRTQGNEQFF
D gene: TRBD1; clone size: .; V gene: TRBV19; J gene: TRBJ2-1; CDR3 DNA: TGTGCCAGTAGTATTTACAGGGGGCGCTCCTACAATGAGCAGTTCTTC; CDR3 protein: CASSIYRGRSYNEQFF
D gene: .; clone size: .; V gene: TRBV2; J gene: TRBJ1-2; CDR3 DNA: TGTGCCAGCAGCGAAGCGCTCCGGGACTATGGCTACACCTTC; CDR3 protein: CASSEALRDYGYTF
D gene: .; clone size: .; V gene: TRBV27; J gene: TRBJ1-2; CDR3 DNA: TGTGCCAGGGGGCAAGGAGACTACACCTTC; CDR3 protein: CARGQGDYTF
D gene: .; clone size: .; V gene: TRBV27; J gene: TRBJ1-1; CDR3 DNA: TGTGCCAGCAGTTGGTCAGGGGCTATGAACACTGAAGCTTTCTTT; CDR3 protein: CASSWSGAMNTEAFF
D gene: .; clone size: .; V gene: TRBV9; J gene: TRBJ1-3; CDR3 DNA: TGTGCCAGCAGCGTAGGTCTGATGAGCTCTGGAAACACCATATATTTT; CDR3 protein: CASSVGLMSSGNTIYF
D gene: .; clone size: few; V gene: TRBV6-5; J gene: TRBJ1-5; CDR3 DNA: TGTGCCAGCAGTGGAGCGCAGAATCAGCCCCAGCATTTT; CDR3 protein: CASSGAQNQPQHF
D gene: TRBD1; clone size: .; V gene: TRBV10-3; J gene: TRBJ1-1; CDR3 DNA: TGTGCCATCAGTCCGGACAGGATGGGAACTGAAGCTTTCTTT; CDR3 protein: CAISPDRMGTEAFF
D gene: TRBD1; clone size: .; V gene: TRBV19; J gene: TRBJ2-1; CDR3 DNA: TGTGCCAGTAGTACCGACAGGGGGAGCTCCTACAATGAGCAGTTCTTC; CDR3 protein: CASSTDRGSSYNEQFF
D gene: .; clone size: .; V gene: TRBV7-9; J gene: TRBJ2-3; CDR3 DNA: TGTGCCAGCAGCTTAGTCCAGCGGGCGACCCGGGGCACAGATACGCAGTATTTT; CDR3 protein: CASSLVQRATRGTDTQYF
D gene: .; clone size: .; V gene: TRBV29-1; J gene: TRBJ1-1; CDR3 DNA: TGCAGCGTGCGACAGGTTCACACTGAAGCTTTCTTT; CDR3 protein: CSVRQVHTEAFF
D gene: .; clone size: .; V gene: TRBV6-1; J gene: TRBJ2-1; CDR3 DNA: TGTGCCAGCAAAGTCTATATCGCTAGTGAGATCTTC; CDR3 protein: CASKVYIASEIF
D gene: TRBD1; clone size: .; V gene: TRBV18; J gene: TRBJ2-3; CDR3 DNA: TGTGCCAGCTCTCCCAAGGCCGCGGACAGGGGGCGCAGAGATACGCAGTATTTT; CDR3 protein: CASSPKAADRGRRDTQYF
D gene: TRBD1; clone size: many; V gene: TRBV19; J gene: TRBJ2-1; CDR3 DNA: TGTGCCAGTAGTATCCGGGACAGGGGGCTCAATGAGCAGTTCTTC; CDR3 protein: CASSIRDRGLNEQFF
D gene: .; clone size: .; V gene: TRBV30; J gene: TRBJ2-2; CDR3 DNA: TGTGCCTGGAGTGTACGGGCCGGGGTCAACACCGGGGAGCTGTTTTTT; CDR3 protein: CAWSVRAGVNTGELFF
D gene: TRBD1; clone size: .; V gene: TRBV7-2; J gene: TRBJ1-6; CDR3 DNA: TGTGCCAGCAGCGCACAGGGGGGGAATTCACCCCTCCACTTT; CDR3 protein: CASSAQGGNSPLHF
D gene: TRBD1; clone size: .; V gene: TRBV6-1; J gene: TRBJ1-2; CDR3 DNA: TGTGCCAGCAGTGAAGAGGGGGCGTGGGGGACCTATGGCTACACCTTC; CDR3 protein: CASSEEGAWGTYGYTF
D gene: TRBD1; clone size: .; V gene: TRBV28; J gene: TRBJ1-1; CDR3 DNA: TGTGCCAGCAGTCTAGTCGGGACAGGGGCCGGTCGTGGAGCTTTCTTT; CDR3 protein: CASSLVGTGAGRGAFF
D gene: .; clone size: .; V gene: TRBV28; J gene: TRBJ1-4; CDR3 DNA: TGTGCCAGCACACAGGGCGTTCAGGGGGAAAAACTGTTTTTT; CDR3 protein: CASTQGVQGEKLFF
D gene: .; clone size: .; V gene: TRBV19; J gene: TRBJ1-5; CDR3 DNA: TGTGCCAGTAGTATCAGGGGTTACGATCAGCCCCAGCATTTT; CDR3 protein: CASSIRGYDQPQHF
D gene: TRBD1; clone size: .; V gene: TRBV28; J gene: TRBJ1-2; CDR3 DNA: TGTGCCAGCAGATCGGCAGGGGGCTTCTACACCTTC; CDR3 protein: CASRSAGGFYTF
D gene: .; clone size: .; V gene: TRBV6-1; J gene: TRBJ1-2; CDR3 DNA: TGTGCCAGCAGCCCGATCCAGGAAACTAACTATGGCTACACCTTC; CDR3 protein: CASSPIQETNYGYTF
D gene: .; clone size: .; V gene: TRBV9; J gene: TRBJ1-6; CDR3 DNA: TGTGCCAGCAGCGTAAGACAGCAGAATTCACCCCTCCACTTT; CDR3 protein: CASSVRQQNSPLHF
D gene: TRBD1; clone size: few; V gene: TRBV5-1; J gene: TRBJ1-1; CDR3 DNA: TGCGCCAGCAGCTGGGGACAGACTGAGAACACTGAAGCTTTCTTT; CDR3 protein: CASSWGQTENTEAFF
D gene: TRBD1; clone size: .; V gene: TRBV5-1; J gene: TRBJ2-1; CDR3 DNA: TGCGCCAGCAGCTTGCAGGGGGCTACTTACAATGAGCAGTTCTTC; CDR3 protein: CASSLQGATYNEQFF
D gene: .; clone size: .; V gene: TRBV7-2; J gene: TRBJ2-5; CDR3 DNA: TGTGCCAGCAGCTTAGAGGTAGAGGTCCAAGAGACCCAGTACTTC; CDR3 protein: CASSLEVEVQETQYF
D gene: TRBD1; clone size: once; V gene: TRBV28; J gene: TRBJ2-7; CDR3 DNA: TGTGCCAGCAGTGCACCCGGGACAGGGGGTAACGAGCAGTACTTC; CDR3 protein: CASSAPGTGGNEQYF
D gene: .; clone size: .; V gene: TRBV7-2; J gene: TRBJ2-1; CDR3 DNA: TGTGCCAGCAGCTTAGTACCTAGCAGCTACAATGAGCAGTTCTTC; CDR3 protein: CASSLVPSSYNEQFF
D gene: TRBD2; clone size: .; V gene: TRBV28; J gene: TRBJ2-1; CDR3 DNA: TGTGCCAGCAGTCAGGTAGCGGGGGGGATCAATGAGCAGTTCTTC; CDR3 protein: CASSQVAGGINEQFF
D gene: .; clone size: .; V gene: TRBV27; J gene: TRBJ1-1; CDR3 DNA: TGTGCCAGCAGTTCATTGGAGCTGAACACTGAAGCTTTCTTT; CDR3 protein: CASSSLELNTEAFF
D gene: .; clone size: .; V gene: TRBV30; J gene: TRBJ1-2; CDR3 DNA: TGTGCCTGCCGGGGGGGAAGCTACACCTTC; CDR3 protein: CACRGGSYTF
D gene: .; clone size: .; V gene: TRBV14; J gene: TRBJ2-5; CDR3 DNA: TGTGCCAGCAGCCAAGTGTTGGCTAGCGCAGAGACCCAGTACTTC; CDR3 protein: CASSQVLASAETQYF
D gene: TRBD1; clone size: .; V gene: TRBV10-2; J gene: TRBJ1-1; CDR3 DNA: TGCGCCAGCAGCCCCGGGAGGGGGCAAGGGACTGAAGCTTTCTTT; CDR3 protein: CASSPGRGQGTEAFF
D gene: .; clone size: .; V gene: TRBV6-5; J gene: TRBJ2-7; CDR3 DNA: TGTGCCAGCAGTTACTCCGGGGTCTACGAGCAGTACTTC; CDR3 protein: CASSYSGVYEQYF
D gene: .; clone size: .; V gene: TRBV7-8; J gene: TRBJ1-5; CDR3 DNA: TGTGCCAGCAGCTTAGTCGCGGGGGCGAGCAATCAGCCCCAGCATTTT; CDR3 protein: CASSLVAGASNQPQHF
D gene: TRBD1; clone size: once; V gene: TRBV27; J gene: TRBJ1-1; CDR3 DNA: TGTGCCAGCAGTTTACTACAGGGGAGGAATGAAGCTTTCTTT; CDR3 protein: CASSLLQGRNEAFF
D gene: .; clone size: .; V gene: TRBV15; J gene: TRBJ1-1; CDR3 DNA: TGTGCCACCAGCAGAGGGGTTCGGGAGAGGAACACTGAAGCTTTCTTT; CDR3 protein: CATSRGVRERNTEAFF
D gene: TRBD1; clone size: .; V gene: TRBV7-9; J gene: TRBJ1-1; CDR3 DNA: TGTGCCAGCAGCTTAGCTCTACAGGGGGCTACCGCTTTCTTT; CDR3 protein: CASSLALQGATAFF
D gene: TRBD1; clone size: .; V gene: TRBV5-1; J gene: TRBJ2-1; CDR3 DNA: TGCGCCAGCAGCTTCAGGGCGGGACAGGGGTTTATGGATGAGCAGTTCTTC; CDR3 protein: CASSFRAGQGFMDEQFF
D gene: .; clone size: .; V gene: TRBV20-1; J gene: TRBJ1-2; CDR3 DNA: TGCAGTGCACAGCTGGACTATGGCTACACCTTC; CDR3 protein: CSAQLDYGYTF
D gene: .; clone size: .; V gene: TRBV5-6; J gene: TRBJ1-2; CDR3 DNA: TGTGCCAGCAGCTTGGCGGGTCAACCCTATGGCTACACCTTC; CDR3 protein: CASSLAGQPYGYTF
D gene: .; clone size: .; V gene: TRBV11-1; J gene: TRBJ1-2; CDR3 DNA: TGTGCCAGCAGCCCGGACACGAACTATGGCTACACCTTC; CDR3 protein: CASSPDTNYGYTF
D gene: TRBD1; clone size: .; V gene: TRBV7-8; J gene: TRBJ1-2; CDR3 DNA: TGTGCCAGCAGCCAAACGGGACAGGGGATAGGTGGCTACACCTTC; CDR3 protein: CASSQTGQGIGGYTF
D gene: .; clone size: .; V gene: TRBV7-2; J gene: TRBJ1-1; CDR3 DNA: TGTGCCAGCAGCTCTAGGCCAGTGAACACTGAAGCTTTCTTT; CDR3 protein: CASSSRPVNTEAFF
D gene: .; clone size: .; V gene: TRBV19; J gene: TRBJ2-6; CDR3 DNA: TGTGCCAGTAGTATGTTGAGGGCGGGGGCCAACGTCCTGACTTTC; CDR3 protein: CASSMLRAGANVLTF
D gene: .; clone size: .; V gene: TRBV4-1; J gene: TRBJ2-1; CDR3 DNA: TGCGCCAGCAGCCAGATAGACATGATGATATACAATGAGCAGTTCTTC; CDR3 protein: CASSQIDMMIYNEQFF